Following are 28 T cell receptor beta chains from one sample sequenced in a study of blood T cell repertoires in COVID-19. TCRdb's copy holds only in-frame clones and misses some; the assay was immunoSEQ multiplex PCR. The repertoire holds around 140,000 clones, with 80% to 90% as singletons. Sequenced: PBMCs or T cells enriched from blood (not recorded which). These receptors all stem from a man aged 60-69 years who had recovered from COVID-19.

CDR3 region: CASSDGGLYEQYF. In DNA form, the CDR3 reads TGTGCCAGCAGTGACGGGGGGCTCTACGAGCAGTACTTC. The chain employs TRBV6-1 and TRBJ2-7, with TRBD2 as a possible D gene (7 bases). The germline CDR1 and CDR2 sequences are MNHNS and SASEGT. Trimming pared 3 bases from V and 3 bases from J, leaving 9 bases between. The CDR3 runs to 13 residues.

The CDR3 DNA sequence: TGCGCCAGCAGCTTGGAGGTGACAGGGCACGGCTACACCTTC. Translation gives CASSLEVTGHGYTF. This sequence joins TRBV5-1 and TRBJ1-2; 7 bases line up with TRBD1. V shed 0 bases, J shed 8 bases, and the junction held 7 bases outside the gene matches. Per the germline V gene, CDR1 is SGHRS and CDR2 is YFSETQ. This CDR3 region has 14 residues.

The chain is built from TRBV5-1 and TRBJ1-1, with 7 nucleotides matching TRBD1. CDR3 length equals 14 residues. Germline V gene lookup returns CDR1 SGHRS and CDR2 YFSETQ. V was pared by 5 bases and J by 1 base, with 5 bases of the junction left unmatched. In nucleotides, the CDR3 is TGCGCCAGCAGACAGACAGGGAAGAACACTGAAGCTTTCTTT. This gives the protein CASRQTGKNTEAFF.

The chain joins TRBV9 to TRBJ1-1; TRBD1 is a possible D gene (6 bases). From germline, CDR1 is SGDLS and CDR2 YYNGEE. The CDR3 is 13 amino acids. Trimming removed 0 bases from V and 5 bases from J, with 8 bases in between. The CDR3 nucleotides are TGTGCCAGCAGCGTAGAGGGGGATACTGAAGCTTTCTTT. Translation gives CASSVEGDTEAFF.

The gene calls are TRBV6-1 and TRBJ2-7, with 12 bases matching TRBD1. Trimming removed 2 bases from V and 5 bases from J; junction bases left unmatched: 4. Germline CDR1 reads MNHNS; CDR2 reads SASEGT. There are 15 residues in the CDR3. The CDR3 nucleotides are TGTGCCAGCAGTGAACCGGGACAGGGGGCCCACGAGCAGTACTTC. Its translation is CASSEPGQGAHEQYF.

This clone came up a few times. The rearrangement links TRBV29-1 to TRBJ1-2; TRBD1 matches 7 bases. There are 12 residues in the CDR3. J gave up 1 base and V 7 bases, and 3 bases lay outside the gene matches. CDR1 and CDR2 (germline): SQVTM, ANQGSEA. The chain's CDR3 is CSAGDSNYGYTF. CDR3 nucleotides: TGCAGCGCTGGGGACAGTAACTATGGCTACACCTTC.

This rearrangement joins TRBV30 to TRBJ1-6; the match to TRBD1 covers 8 bases. Germline V gives CDR1 GTSNPN, CDR2 SVGIG (reference sequence). The ends lost 0 bases at V and 10 bases at J; junction bases unmatched: 5. The CDR3 is 14 residues long. CDR3 amino acids: CAWSVLGTGSPLHF. The CDR3, as DNA: TGTGCCTGGAGTGTACTGGGGACAGGCTCACCCCTCCACTTT.

This clone has only one observation. This rearrangement joins TRBV5-5 to TRBJ2-3; D uncertain. This CDR3 contains 16 residues. Between the trimmed V and J ends, which lost 2 bases and 3 bases, there was a span of 16 bases. Looked up from germline, CDR1 is SGHKS and CDR2 is YYEKEE (reference sequence). This chain's CDR3 is CASSLVGQKVTDTQYF. DNA of the CDR3: TGTGCCAGCAGCTTAGTTGGGCAGAAAGTGACAGATACGCAGTATTTT.

The rearrangement joins TRBV6-5 to TRBJ2-2, with unresolved D. The V gene lost 8 bases and the J gene lost 2 bases, with 6 bases spanning the gap. Germline V gene sequence: CDR1 MNHEY, CDR2 SVGAGI. This CDR3 has 12 amino acids. CDR3 coding DNA: TGTGCCAGCTTGCGAAACACCGGGGAGCTGTTTTTT. It encodes CASLRNTGELFF.

This clone was seen once. At one boundary the junction diverges from the germline segment, which might be a read error. This chain connects TRBV10-3 to TRBJ2-7; 8 bases are a match to TRBD2. This CDR3 has 15 amino acids. CDR1 is ENHRY, CDR2 SYGVKD, per germline. CDR3 region: CAITESPGGTYEQYF. The CDR3 bases are TGTGCCATCACTGAGTCTCCGGGAGGGACCTACGAGCAGTACTTC.

The chain couples TRBV18 to TRBJ2-7; possibly TRBD1 for D (7 bases). Trimming took off 4 bases at V and 6 bases at J, with 10 bases between the two ends. This CDR3 has 12 amino acids. Germline V gives CDR1 KGHSH, CDR2 LQKENI. The CDR3 is CASSHRGGEQYF. Written as DNA, the CDR3 is TGTGCCAGCTCACACAGGGGAGGCGAGCAGTACTTC.

The chain combines TRBV6-5 with TRBJ2-1, with 10 bases lining up with TRBD1. V dropped 8 bases and J dropped 9; count of bases not matched to a gene: 7. The CDR3 sequence is 13 residues long. Looked up from germline, CDR1 is MNHEY and CDR2 is SVGAGI. DNA for the CDR3: TGTGCCAGCTGCGGGACAGGGGTTTCTGAGCAGTTCTTC. As protein: CASCGTGVSEQFF.

The genes are TRBV10-3 and TRBJ1-2; D may be TRBD1 (5 bases). The V end was cut by 11 bases, the J end by 4 bases, with 20 bases between. The germline V gene encodes CDR1 ENHRY and CDR2 SYGVKD. CDR3 length: 14 amino acids. The CDR3 coding sequence is TGTGCCGTCCCTTCGCAGGGTTCCCTCTATGGCTACACCTTC. Protein product: CAVPSQGSLYGYTF.

The chain combines TRBV4-2 with TRBJ2-4; TRBD2 agrees at 8 bases. Trimming cost V 0 bases and J 0 bases; bases outside gene matches: 4. Per the germline V gene, CDR1 is LGHNA and CDR2 is YNFKEQ. The CDR3 has 17 residues. In nucleotides, the CDR3 is TGTGCCAGCAGCCAAGAGAGCGGGGGAATAGCCAAAAACATTCAGTACTTC. Protein sequence: CASSQESGGIAKNIQYF.

The J gene is TRBJ1-6, the V gene TRBV7-9; TRBD1 aligns across 10 bases. Trimming removed 5 bases from V and 7 bases from J; junction bases left unmatched: 8. There are 16 residues in the CDR3. The germline CDR1 and CDR2 sequences are SEHNR and FQNEAQ (reference sequence). The CDR3 sequence: CASSPYGTGANSPLHF. The CDR3 DNA sequence: TGTGCCAGCAGCCCCTACGGGACAGGGGCAAATTCACCCCTCCACTTT. The full variable domain, with the rest looked up from reference TRBV7-9 and TRBJ1-6, is DTGVSQNPRHKITKRGQNVTFRCDPISEHNRLYWYRQTLGQGPEFLTYFQNEAQLEKSRLLSDRFSAERPKGSFSTLEIQRTEQGDSAMYLCASSPYGTGANSPLHFGNGTRLTVT.

The rearrangement joins TRBV10-3 to TRBJ2-1; TRBD1 might be the D (6 bases). The V end lost 9 bases, the J end lost 0 bases, and 21 bases lay between the germline ends. CDR3 length equals 17 residues. The germline gives CDR1 ENHRY, CDR2 SYGVKD. The CDR3 nucleotides read TGTGCCATTCTGAGCCCCGGGACGGACAGCTCCTACAATGAGCAGTTCTTC. Translated, it gives CAILSPGTDSSYNEQFF.

The V gene is TRBV6-5, the J gene TRBJ2-7; D is possibly TRBD1 (6 bases). Trimming shortened V by 3 bases and J by 5 bases, and 11 bases separated the two germline ends. The CDR3 totals 13 residues. In germline, CDR1 is MNHEY, CDR2 SVGAGI. The CDR3 protein is CASSYPGDHEQYF. In DNA form, the CDR3 reads TGTGCCAGCAGTTATCCAGGGGACCACGAGCAGTACTTC.

This chain connects TRBV6-1 to TRBJ2-2, with TRBD1 matching over 11 bases. This CDR3 has 14 amino acids. V lost 3 bases and J lost 7; bases outside the gene matches: 1. Germline CDR1 is MNHNS and CDR2 is SASEGT. The CDR3 is CASSEGQGVGELFF. The CDR3 DNA reads TGTGCCAGCAGTGAGGGACAGGGGGTCGGGGAGCTGTTTTTT.

The gene calls are TRBV11-2 and TRBJ2-6; D is unresolved. The V gene lost 4 bases and the J gene lost 0 bases, with 7 bases spanning the gap. Germline lookup yields CDR1 SGHAT and CDR2 FQNNGV. The CDR3 consists of 15 residues. Here the CDR3 reads CASSYGLSGANVLTF. The CDR3 nucleotides read TGTGCCAGCAGCTACGGTCTCTCTGGGGCCAACGTCCTGACTTTC.

The V call is TRBV10-1, the J call TRBJ2-3; a possible D gene is TRBD2 (5 bases). Germline CDR1 reads WNHNN; CDR2 reads SYGVQD (reference sequence). The V end lost 6 bases, the J end lost 3 bases, and 10 bases lay between the germline ends. This CDR3 has 13 amino acids. The CDR3 protein is CASRLTGTDTQYF. CDR3 nucleotides: TGCGCCAGCAGGTTGACGGGGACAGATACGCAGTATTTT.

The chain recombines TRBV6-5 with TRBJ1-5; D unclear. V shed 8 bases and J shed 9 bases, with 11 bases lying between them. The CDR3 is 11 residues long. CDR1 is MNHEY, CDR2 SVGAGI, per germline. The CDR3 DNA reads as TGTGCCAGCGGAGGTCGTTGGCCCCAGCATTTT. It translates to CASGGRWPQHF.

The V call is TRBV5-1, the J call TRBJ1-2, with 9 positions matching TRBD1. This CDR3 contains 14 residues. V dropped 0 bases and J dropped 4; count of bases not matched to a gene: 1. Looked up from germline, CDR1 is SGHRS and CDR2 is YFSETQ. In DNA form, the CDR3 reads TGCGCCAGCAGCTTGGGACAGGGGGTCTATGGCTACACCTTC. It codes for CASSLGQGVYGYTF.

This chain connects TRBV5-1 to TRBJ2-1; 10 positions match TRBD2. The CDR3 is 15 residues long. J gave up 5 bases and V 2 bases, and 4 bases lay outside the gene matches. Germline values: CDR1 SGHRS, CDR2 YFSETQ. The chain's CDR3 is CASSLRLAGDNEQFF. CDR3 coding DNA: TGCGCCAGCAGCTTACGGCTAGCGGGGGACAATGAGCAGTTCTTC.

The chain carries TRBV30 and TRBJ1-1, with 11 bases matching TRBD1. The CDR3 runs to 12 residues. The ends lost 8 bases at V and 4 bases at J; junction bases unmatched: 3. Germline CDR1 reads GTSNPN; CDR2 reads SVGIG (reference sequence). The CDR3 loop is CAIGQGATEAFF. CDR3 nucleotides: TGTGCCATAGGACAGGGGGCCACTGAAGCTTTCTTT.

This sequence joins TRBV4-1 and TRBJ2-1, with 12 bases identical to TRBD2. This CDR3 is built from 16 residues. V gave up 4 bases and J gave up 6 bases; unmatched junction bases: 7. The germline V gene encodes CDR1 MGHRA and CDR2 YSYEKL. The chain's CDR3 is CASSRWTSGEGNEQFF. In DNA, the CDR3 is TGCGCCAGCAGCCGATGGACTAGCGGGGAGGGCAATGAGCAGTTCTTC.

The rearrangement links TRBV3-1 (or the pseudogene TRBV3-2) to TRBJ2-2; D possibly corresponds to TRBD1 (6 bases). The CDR3 contains 16 residues. Germline loops: CDR1 LGHDT, CDR2 YNNKEL (reference sequence). The V and J ends lost 6 bases and 6 bases respectively, with 20 bases between them. The CDR3 protein is CASRLTRDNKPGELFF. The CDR3 DNA reads TGTGCCAGCAGACTCACCCGGGACAACAAGCCCGGGGAGCTGTTTTTT.

V usage is TRBV19 and J usage is TRBJ2-7; 12 bases agree with TRBD2. Trimming removed 2 bases from V and 6 bases from J; junction bases left unmatched: 5. This CDR3 has 15 amino acids. Germline CDR1 reads LNHDA; CDR2 reads SQIVND (reference sequence). The CDR3 here is CASSITPSGRAEQYF. Here the CDR3 DNA reads TGTGCCAGTAGTATAACCCCTAGCGGGAGGGCCGAGCAGTACTTC.

This sequence joins TRBV18 and TRBJ2-3; 7 bases are a match to TRBD2. This CDR3 spans 16 amino acids. Germline assignment: CDR1 KGHSH and CDR2 LQKENI. Trimming took 5 bases from V and 2 from J; bases not matched to a gene: 10. The CDR3 loop is CASSEWSSGLTDTQYF. The DNA for the CDR3 is TGTGCCAGCTCAGAATGGTCTAGCGGCCTCACAGATACGCAGTATTTT.